The following is a T cell receptor beta chain sequence with its context. As yet, its antigen is unknown. A far larger clone differs by one base, so this is likely a read error. Libraries were prepared by immunoSEQ multiplex PCR; TCRdb keeps only in-frame clonotypes and omits some of them. The sample carries around 340,000 clones, 73% recorded once. The data originate from a study of shared clonotypes between healthy human individuals. The overall study: Each donor's CD8 memory used one plate, CD8 naive two, each CD4 subset three.

Regarding the study as a whole: Non-shared clonotypes showed lower generation probabilities than clonotypes common to all four donors. Naive subsets generally exceeded memory subsets in estimated richness.

V shed 0 bases and J shed 2 bases, with 10 bases lying between them. CDR1 and CDR2 (germline): SGHRS, YFSETQ. The CDR3 totals 15 residues. The source of this sequence is a man aged 25 to 40 in good health. The rearrangement joins TRBV5-1 to TRBJ2-3, with D possibly being TRBD2 (5 bases). The material sequenced was memory CD4+ T cells sorted from blood. The subset denotes: CD45RA-negative fraction. CDR3 sequence reads: CASSLACGHTDTQYF. In nucleotides, the CDR3 is TGCGCCAGCAGCTTGGCTTGCGGGCACACAGATACGCAGTATTTT. The whole variable domain, filled in from reference TRBV5-1 and TRBJ2-3, reads KAGVTQTPRYLIKTRGQQVTLSCSPISGHRSVSWYQQTPGQGLQFLFEYFSETQRNKGNFPGRFSGRQFSNSRSEMNVSTLELGDSALYLCASSLACGHTDTQYFGPGTRLTVL.